Sequencing of this T cell receptor beta chain was carried out in a study of T cells in Graves' hyperthyroidism and ophthalmopathy. Notes on the study in general: Within blood appeared most thyroid clonotypes that had expanded above 0.001. Onset of ophthalmopathy came a median roughly 6.9 months after the model predicted it.

This clonotype was recorded many times. Its specificity is not known. Lactation, pregnancy, other autoimmune disease or uncontrolled infection excluded patients. Trimming stripped 3 bases from V and 0 bases from J, with 6 bases between. Germline assignment: CDR1 MDHEN and CDR2 SYDVKM. The CDR3 consists of 13 residues. RNA transcripts served as the template for amplifying TCR beta CDR3 regions. When the TCR CDR3 underwent first-round RT-PCR, the HTBI primer set was used. From the multiplex PCR reads, TCRdb called clonotypes with MiXCR, one entry per CDR3 protein. The sample shows around 340,000 distinct CDR3 sequences, 15% to 20% of them seen only once.

The TCR was taken from a woman aged 40 to 50 with Graves' ophthalmopathy. What was sequenced was blood. The chain employs TRBV28 and TRBJ2-7; no definite D call. The DNA of the CDR3 is TGTGCCAGCAGTTTTGCTAACTCCTACGAGCAGTACTTC. It yields the protein CASSFANSYEQYF.